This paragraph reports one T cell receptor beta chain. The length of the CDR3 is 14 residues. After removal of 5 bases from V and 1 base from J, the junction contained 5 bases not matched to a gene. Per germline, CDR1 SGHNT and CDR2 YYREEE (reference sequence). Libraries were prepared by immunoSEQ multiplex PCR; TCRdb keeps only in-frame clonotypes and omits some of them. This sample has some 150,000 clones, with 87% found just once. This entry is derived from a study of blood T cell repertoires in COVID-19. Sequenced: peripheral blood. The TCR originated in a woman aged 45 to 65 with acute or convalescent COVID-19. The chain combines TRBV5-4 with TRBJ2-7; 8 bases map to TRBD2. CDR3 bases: TGTGCCAGCAGACGGGGGGGCGGGTCCTACGAGCAGTACTTC. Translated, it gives CASRRGGGSYEQYF.